The present entry profiles one T cell receptor beta chain with its context. Its antigen is currently unknown. The naive gate required viable CD3+CD4+ or CD3+CD8+ cells with CCR7+CD45RA+CD45RO-CD95-CD27+CD28+ phenotype. Trimming pared 8 bases from V and 0 bases from J, leaving 8 bases between. CDR1 and CDR2 (germline): MDHEN, SYDVKM. The CDR3 extends over 12 amino acids. Sequencing used immunoSEQ multiplex PCR; TCRdb keeps in-frame clones, though not all of them. The sample consists of 30,000 or so clones, just over 90% of them appearing once. The record originates from a study of T cells after posttransplantation cyclophosphamide. General study findings and limits: TRB clonality was highly associated with recipient CMV seropositivity and reactivation.

The sequence came from a woman aged 60-70 years in good health, CMV-negative, and a related stem cell transplant donor. The chain joins TRBV28 to TRBJ2-7, with D maybe TRBD2 (6 bases). The sequenced sample was naive CD4+ T cells sorted from PBMCs. The CDR3 DNA reads TGTGCCAGCGGGGGGAGCTCCTACGAGCAGTACTTC. Encoded protein: CASGGSSYEQYF. The full variable domain, rest sourced from reference TRBV28 and TRBJ2-7, is DVKVTQSSRYLVKRTGEKVFLECVQDMDHENMFWYRQDPGLGLRLIYFSYDVKMKEKGDIPEGYSVSREKKERFSLILESASTNQTSMYLCASGGSSYEQYFGPGTRLTVT.